This T cell receptor (beta chain) is from a study of T cells in tuberculosis. Sequenced by immunoSEQ multiplex PCR; TCRdb stores in-frame clones only, minus some. The repertoire includes fewer than 30,000 clones, 85% to 95% of them detected once, and around 4.7% sits in the top ten. The study, taken as a whole, reports: Active tuberculosis alpha repertoires lay closer to GMM-specific TCRs than controls'.

A remark on this clone: Its matching antigen is unknown.

Sequenced: PBMCs. The clonotype originates from a donor aged 10-29 years with latent tuberculosis or without tuberculosis infection.

Here the CDR3 DNA reads TGTGCCATCAGAAGTGGGACAGGGGCTTACGAGCAGTACTTC. Translated: CAIRSGTGAYEQYF. This chain links TRBV10-3 with TRBJ2-7; TRBD1 matches at 10 bases. This CDR3 spans 14 amino acids. Germline V gene data show CDR1 as ENHRY and CDR2 as SYGVKD. Germline trimming cut 6 bases from V and 4 bases from J; bases unmatched to any gene: 6.